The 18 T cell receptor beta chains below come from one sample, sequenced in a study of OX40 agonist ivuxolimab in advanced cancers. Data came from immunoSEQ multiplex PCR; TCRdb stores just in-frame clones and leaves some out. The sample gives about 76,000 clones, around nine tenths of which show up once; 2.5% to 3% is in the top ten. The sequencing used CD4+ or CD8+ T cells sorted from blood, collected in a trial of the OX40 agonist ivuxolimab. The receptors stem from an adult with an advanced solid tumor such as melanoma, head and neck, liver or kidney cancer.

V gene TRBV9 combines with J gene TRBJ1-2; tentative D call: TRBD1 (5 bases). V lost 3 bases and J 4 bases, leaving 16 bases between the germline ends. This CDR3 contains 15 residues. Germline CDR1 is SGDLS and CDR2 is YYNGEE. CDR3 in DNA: TGTGCCAGCAGCGCAGGCGTCGGGGGAGGCTATGGCTACACCTTC. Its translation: CASSAGVGGGYGYTF.

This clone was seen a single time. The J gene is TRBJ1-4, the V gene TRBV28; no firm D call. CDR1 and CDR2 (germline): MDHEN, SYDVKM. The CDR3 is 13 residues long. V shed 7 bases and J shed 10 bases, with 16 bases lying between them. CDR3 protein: CASTQGGLGKLFF. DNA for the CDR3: TGTGCCAGCACCCAAGGTGGTTTAGGAAAACTGTTTTTT.

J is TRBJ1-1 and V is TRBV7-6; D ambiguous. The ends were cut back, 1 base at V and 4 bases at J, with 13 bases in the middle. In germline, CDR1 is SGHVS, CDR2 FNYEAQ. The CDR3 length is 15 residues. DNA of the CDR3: TGTGCCAGCAGCTTAGATCGGGCGTCTCTCACTGAAGCTTTCTTT. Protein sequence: CASSLDRASLTEAFF.

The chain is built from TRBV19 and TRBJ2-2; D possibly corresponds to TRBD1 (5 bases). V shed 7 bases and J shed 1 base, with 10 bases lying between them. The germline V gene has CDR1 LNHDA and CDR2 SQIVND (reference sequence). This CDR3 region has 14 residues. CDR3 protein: CASKLTGNTGELFF. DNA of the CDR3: TGTGCCAGTAAGCTCACAGGGAACACCGGGGAGCTGTTTTTT.

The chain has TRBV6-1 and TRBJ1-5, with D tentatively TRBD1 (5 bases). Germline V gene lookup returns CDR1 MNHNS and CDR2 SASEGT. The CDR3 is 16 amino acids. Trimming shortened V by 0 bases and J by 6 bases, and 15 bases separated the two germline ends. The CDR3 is CASSEAIGAVGQPQHF. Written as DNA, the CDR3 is TGTGCCAGCAGTGAAGCCATTGGGGCTGTTGGTCAGCCCCAGCATTTT.

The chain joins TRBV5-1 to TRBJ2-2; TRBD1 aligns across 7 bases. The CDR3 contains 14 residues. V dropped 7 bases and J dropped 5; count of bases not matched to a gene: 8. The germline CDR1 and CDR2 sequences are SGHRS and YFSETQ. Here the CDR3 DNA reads TGCGCCAGCGGCAGACAGGGATCAACCGGGGAGCTGTTTTTT. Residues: CASGRQGSTGELFF.

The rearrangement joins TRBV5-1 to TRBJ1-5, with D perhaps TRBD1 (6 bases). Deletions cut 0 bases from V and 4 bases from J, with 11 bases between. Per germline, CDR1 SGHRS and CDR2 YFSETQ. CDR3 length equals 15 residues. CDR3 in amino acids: CASSLEGVTNQPQHF. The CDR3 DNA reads TGCGCCAGCAGCTTGGAGGGGGTCACAAATCAGCCCCAGCATTTT.

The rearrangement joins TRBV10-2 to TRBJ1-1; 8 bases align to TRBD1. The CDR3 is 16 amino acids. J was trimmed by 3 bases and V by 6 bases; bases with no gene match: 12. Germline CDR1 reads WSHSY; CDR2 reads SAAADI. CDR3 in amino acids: CASRKGQGALYTEAFF. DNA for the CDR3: TGCGCCAGCAGAAAGGGGCAGGGGGCATTGTACACTGAAGCTTTCTTT.

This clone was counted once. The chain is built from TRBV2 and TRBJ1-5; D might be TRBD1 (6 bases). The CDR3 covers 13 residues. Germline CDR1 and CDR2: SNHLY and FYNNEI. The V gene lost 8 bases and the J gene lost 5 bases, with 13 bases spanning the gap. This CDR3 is CASSARGDQPQHF. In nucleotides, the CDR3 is TGTGCCAGCTCCGCCAGGGGCGATCAGCCCCAGCATTTT.

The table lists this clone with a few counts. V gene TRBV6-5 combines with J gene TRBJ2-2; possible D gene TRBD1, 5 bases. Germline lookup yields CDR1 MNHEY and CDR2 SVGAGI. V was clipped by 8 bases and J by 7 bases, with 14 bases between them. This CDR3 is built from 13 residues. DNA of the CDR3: TGTGCCAGCGCGAGACAGAGAGACGGGGAGCTGTTTTTT. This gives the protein CASARQRDGELFF.

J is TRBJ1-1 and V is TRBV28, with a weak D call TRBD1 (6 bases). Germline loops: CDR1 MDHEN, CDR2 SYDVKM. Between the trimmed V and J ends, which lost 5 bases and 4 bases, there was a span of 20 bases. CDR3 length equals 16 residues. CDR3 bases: TGTGCCAGCAGTCTTTGGGGGCGACAGTTCGGCACTGAAGCTTTCTTT. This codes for CASSLWGRQFGTEAFF.

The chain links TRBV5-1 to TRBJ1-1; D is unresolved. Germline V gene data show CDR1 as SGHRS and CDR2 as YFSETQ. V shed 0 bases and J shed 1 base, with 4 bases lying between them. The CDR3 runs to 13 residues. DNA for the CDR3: TGCGCCAGCAGCTTGGCAGCGAACACTGAAGCTTTCTTT. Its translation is CASSLAANTEAFF.

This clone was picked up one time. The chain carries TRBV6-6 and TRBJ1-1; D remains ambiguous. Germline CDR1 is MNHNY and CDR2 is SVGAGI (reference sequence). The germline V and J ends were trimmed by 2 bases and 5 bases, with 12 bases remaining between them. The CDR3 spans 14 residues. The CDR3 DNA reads TGTGCCAGCAGTTACGATGGGCGCGGAACTGAAGCTTTCTTT. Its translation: CASSYDGRGTEAFF.

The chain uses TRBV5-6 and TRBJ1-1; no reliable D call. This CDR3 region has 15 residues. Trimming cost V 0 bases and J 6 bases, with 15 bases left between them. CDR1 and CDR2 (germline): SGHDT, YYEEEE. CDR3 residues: CASSLEVGPAPEAFF. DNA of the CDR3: TGTGCCAGCAGCTTGGAGGTGGGCCCAGCCCCTGAAGCTTTCTTT. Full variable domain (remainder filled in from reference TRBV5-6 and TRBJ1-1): DAGVTQSPTHLIKTRGQQVTLRCSPKSGHDTVSWYQQALGQGPQFIFQYYEEEERQRGNFPDRFSGHQFPNYSSELNVNALLLGDSALYLCASSLEVGPAPEAFFGQGTRLTVV.

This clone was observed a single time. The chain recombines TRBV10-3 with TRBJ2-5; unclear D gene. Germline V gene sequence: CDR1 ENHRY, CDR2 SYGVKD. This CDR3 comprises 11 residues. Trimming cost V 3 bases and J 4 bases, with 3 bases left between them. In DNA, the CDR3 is TGTGCCATCAGTGAAAGAGAGACCCAGTACTTC. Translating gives CAISERETQYF.

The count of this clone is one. As DNA, the CDR3 is TGTGCCAGCAGTGCGTTTCAGGGGGGCTTGAACACTGAAGCTTTCTTT. Translating gives CASSAFQGGLNTEAFF. The rearrangement links TRBV27 to TRBJ1-1, with 7 bases fitting TRBD1. The CDR3 is made up of 16 amino acids. Germline lookup yields CDR1 MNHEY and CDR2 SMNVEV (reference sequence). V trimming: 5 bases; J trimming: 0 bases; junction bases outside the gene matches: 9.

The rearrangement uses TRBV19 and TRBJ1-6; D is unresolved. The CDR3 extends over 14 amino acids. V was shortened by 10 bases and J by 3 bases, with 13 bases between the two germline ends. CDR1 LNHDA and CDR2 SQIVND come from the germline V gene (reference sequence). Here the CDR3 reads CATGGSVYNSPLHF. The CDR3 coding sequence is TGTGCCACAGGCGGGTCCGTCTATAATTCACCCCTCCACTTT. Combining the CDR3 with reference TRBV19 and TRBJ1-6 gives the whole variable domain DGGITQSPKYLFRKEGQNVTLSCEQNLNHDAMYWYRQDPGQGLRLIYYSQIVNDFQKGDIAEGYSVSREKKESFPLTVTSAQKNPTAFYLCATGGSVYNSPLHFGNGTRLTVT.

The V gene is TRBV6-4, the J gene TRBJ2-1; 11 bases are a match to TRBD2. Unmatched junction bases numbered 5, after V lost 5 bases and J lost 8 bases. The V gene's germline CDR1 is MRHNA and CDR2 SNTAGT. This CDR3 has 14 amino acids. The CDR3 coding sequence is TGTGCCAGCAGTTCCCTAGCGGGGGGATATGAGCAGTTCTTC. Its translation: CASSSLAGGYEQFF.